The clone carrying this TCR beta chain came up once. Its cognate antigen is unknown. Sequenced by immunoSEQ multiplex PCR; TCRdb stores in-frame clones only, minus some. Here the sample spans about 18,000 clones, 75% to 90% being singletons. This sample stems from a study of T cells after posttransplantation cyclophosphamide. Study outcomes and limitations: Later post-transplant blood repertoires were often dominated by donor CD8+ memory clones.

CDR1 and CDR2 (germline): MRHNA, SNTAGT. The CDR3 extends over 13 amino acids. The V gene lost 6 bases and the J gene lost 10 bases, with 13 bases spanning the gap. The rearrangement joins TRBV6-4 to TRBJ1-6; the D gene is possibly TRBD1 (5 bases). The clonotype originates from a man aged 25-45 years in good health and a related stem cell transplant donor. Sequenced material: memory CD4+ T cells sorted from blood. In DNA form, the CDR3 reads TGTGCCAGCAGCCAGTCAGGGCAGTCACCCCTCCACTTT. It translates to CASSQSGQSPLHF.